This passage covers 17 T cell receptor beta chains from one sample sequenced in a study of OX40 agonist ivuxolimab in advanced cancers. Some clones are missing from TCRdb's copy, which holds only in-frame ones; the method was immunoSEQ multiplex PCR. The table has 41,000 or so clones, around four fifths seen once. This sample comprised CD4+ or CD8+ T cells sorted from blood, obtained in a trial of the OX40 agonist ivuxolimab. The receptor source for this set is an adult with an advanced solid tumor such as melanoma, head and neck, liver or kidney cancer.

The gene calls are TRBV19 and TRBJ1-4; TRBD1 matches at 7 bases. The CDR3 is 16 amino acids. Looked up from germline, CDR1 is LNHDA and CDR2 is SQIVND (reference sequence). J lost 5 bases, V lost 3 bases, and 9 bases had no gene match. The CDR3 DNA reads TGTGCCAGTAGTATTCTTGGGACAGCACTAAATGAAAAACTGTTTTTT. It codes for CASSILGTALNEKLFF.

The rearrangement uses TRBV14 and TRBJ1-2; D might be TRBD1 (6 bases). Germline V gives CDR1 SGHDN, CDR2 FVKESK. The CDR3 consists of 13 residues. V dropped 0 bases and J dropped 8 bases, with 10 bases sitting between them. The CDR3 loop is CASSQDIGGGYTF. CDR3 nucleotides: TGTGCCAGCAGCCAAGACATCGGGGGCGGCTACACCTTC.

The rearrangement uses TRBV10-3 and TRBJ2-7; TRBD1 matches at 10 bases. CDR1 and CDR2 from the germline V gene are ENHRY and SYGVKD. This CDR3 is built from 15 residues. Losses at the gene ends were 5 bases for V and 2 bases for J; bases not matched to a gene: 6. This CDR3 is CAISLTGTGAYEQYF. In nucleotides, the CDR3 is TGTGCCATCAGTTTAACCGGGACAGGGGCCTACGAGCAGTACTTC.

The V gene is TRBV18, the J gene TRBJ1-4; no clear D. The V gene's germline CDR1 is KGHSH and CDR2 LQKENI. The CDR3 extends over 16 amino acids. Trimming removed 4 bases from V and 7 bases from J, with 19 bases in between. The CDR3: CASSLEANPHGEKLFF. Here the CDR3 DNA reads TGTGCCAGCTCACTAGAGGCGAACCCACATGGTGAAAAACTGTTTTTT.

This chain links TRBV5-4 with TRBJ2-5; 15 bases agree with TRBD2. CDR3 length equals 19 residues. CDR1 is SGHNT and CDR2 is YYREEE in the germline V gene (reference sequence). The V segment lost 3 bases and the J segment 2 bases; nucleotides outside the gene matches: 11. The CDR3 nucleotides are TGTGCCAGCAGCTCGAGAGGACTAGCGGGAGGGGTAGGTCAAGAGACCCAGTACTTC. It translates to CASSSRGLAGGVGQETQYF.

The chain carries TRBV7-9 and TRBJ2-5; TRBD2 aligns across 12 bases. V gave up 5 bases and J gave up 4 bases; unmatched junction bases: 5. The CDR3 covers 15 residues. Germline V gene lookup returns CDR1 SEHNR and CDR2 FQNEAQ (reference sequence). DNA for the CDR3: TGTGCCAGCAGCACCACTAGCGGGAGGCGAGAGACCCAGTACTTC. Translation gives CASSTTSGRRETQYF.

In regard to this clone: A read error may produce the germline difference seen at one junction end. Other DNA sequences from this sample encode an identical CDR3 as well. V usage is TRBV11-3 and J usage is TRBJ2-3; maybe TRBD2 (6 bases). This CDR3 spans 14 amino acids. The germline CDR1 and CDR2 sequences are SGHNT and YENEEA. The CDR3 loop is CASSRGLFTDTQYF. In nucleotides, the CDR3 is TGTGCCAGCAGCCGGGGACTCTTTACAGATACTCAGTACTTT.

This chain connects TRBV4-3 to TRBJ1-4; no firm D call. The CDR3 length is 16 residues. V lost 0 bases and J 2 bases, leaving 10 bases between the germline ends. Germline CDR1 and CDR2: LGHNA and YSLEER. CDR3 loop: CASSQDFAGTNEKLFF. The CDR3 nucleotides are TGCGCCAGCAGCCAAGATTTCGCGGGGACTAATGAAAAACTGTTTTTT.

This clone was observed once. V and J are TRBV5-1 and TRBJ1-4; D is unresolved. V lost 0 bases and J lost 3, with 9 bases in between. The V gene's germline CDR1 is SGHRS and CDR2 YFSETQ. This CDR3 has 15 amino acids. CDR3 sequence: CASSLAGGSNEKLFF. Here the CDR3 DNA reads TGCGCCAGCAGCTTGGCCGGCGGATCTAATGAAAAACTGTTTTTT.

The chain has TRBV29-1 and TRBJ1-2; 7 bases agree with TRBD1. This CDR3 region has 13 residues. Looked up from germline, CDR1 is SQVTM and CDR2 is ANQGSEA. Trimming took 7 bases from V and 4 from J; bases not matched to a gene: 9. The CDR3 is CSATTGSGYGYTF. In nucleotides, the CDR3 is TGCAGCGCCACGACAGGGAGTGGCTATGGCTACACCTTC. Full variable domain (missing parts from reference TRBV29-1 and TRBJ1-2): SAVISQKPSRDICQRGTSLTIQCQVDSQVTMMFWYRQQPGQSLTLIATANQGSEATYESGFVIDKFPISRPNLTFSTLTVSNMSPEDSSIYLCSATTGSGYGYTFGSGTRLTVV.

The chain links TRBV7-9 to TRBJ2-1; unclear D gene. This CDR3 comprises 14 residues. Germline CDR1 is SEHNR and CDR2 is FQNEAQ (reference sequence). Between the trimmed V and J ends, which lost 0 bases and 8 bases, there was a span of 11 bases. As DNA, the CDR3 is TGTGCCAGCAGCTTAGCCTTTTACGTTGATGAGCAGTTCTTC. Its translation: CASSLAFYVDEQFF.

The chain is built from TRBV6-5 and TRBJ2-5, with D unresolved. Per the germline V gene, CDR1 is MNHEY and CDR2 is SVGAGI. The CDR3 contains 14 residues. Deletions cut 0 bases from V and 7 bases from J, with 12 bases between. Here the CDR3 reads CASSYSLVLGTQYF. The CDR3 region has the DNA TGTGCCAGCAGTTACTCGTTGGTGTTGGGGACCCAGTACTTC.

This chain uses TRBV11-3 with TRBJ2-1, with a possible D match to TRBD2 (6 bases). Germline assignment: CDR1 SGHNT and CDR2 YENEEA. Trimming cost V 1 base and J 10 bases, with 11 bases left between them. This CDR3 region has 13 residues. CDR3 sequence reads: CASSLARDLEQFF. CDR3 DNA sequence: TGTGCCAGCAGCTTAGCCCGGGACTTAGAGCAGTTCTTC.

This chain joins TRBV5-6 and TRBJ1-1; D remains unclear. Germline-derived CDR1 and CDR2 are SGHDT and YYEEEE. This CDR3 has 11 residues. Trimming cost V 2 bases and J 3 bases, with 2 bases left between them. CDR3 coding DNA: TGTGCCAGCAGCTTATACACTGAAGCTTTCTTT. Protein sequence: CASSLYTEAFF.

The CDR3 nucleotides are TGTGCCAGCAGTTACTCGGCTAGCGGGGGTGACGAGCAGTACTTC. It translates to CASSYSASGGDEQYF. The chain carries TRBV6-5 and TRBJ2-7; 10 positions match TRBD2. V dropped 0 bases and J dropped 5; count of bases not matched to a gene: 4. There are 15 residues in the CDR3. Per the germline V gene, CDR1 is MNHEY and CDR2 is SVGAGI.

This chain joins TRBV6-5 and TRBJ1-1; D is uncertain. CDR1 and CDR2 (germline): MNHEY, SVGAGI. This CDR3 is built from 13 residues. V lost 4 bases and J 0 bases, leaving 6 bases between the germline ends. CDR3 sequence (DNA): TGTGCCAGCAGTTTCAGACTGAACACTGAAGCTTTCTTT. Its translation: CASSFRLNTEAFF.

This clone has just a few counts. The chain carries TRBV4-1 and TRBJ2-7; TRBD1 is a possible D gene (5 bases). In germline, CDR1 is MGHRA, CDR2 YSYEKL. With 4 bases removed from V and 2 bases from J, the gap between germline ends came to 9 bases. This CDR3 has 13 amino acids. The CDR3 sequence is CASSLEGAYEQYF. The CDR3 DNA reads TGCGCCAGCAGCCTAGAAGGGGCCTACGAGCAGTACTTC.